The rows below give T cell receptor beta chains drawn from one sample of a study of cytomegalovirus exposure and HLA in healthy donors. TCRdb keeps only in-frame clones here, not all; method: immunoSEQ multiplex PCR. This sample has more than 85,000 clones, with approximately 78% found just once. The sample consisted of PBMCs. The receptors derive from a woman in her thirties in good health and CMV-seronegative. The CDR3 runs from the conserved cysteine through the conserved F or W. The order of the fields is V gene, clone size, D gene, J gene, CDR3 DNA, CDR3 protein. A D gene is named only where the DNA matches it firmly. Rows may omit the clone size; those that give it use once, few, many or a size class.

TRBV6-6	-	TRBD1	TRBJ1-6	TGTGCCAGCAGTCCGGGACAGGGGGCTTCACCCCTCCACTTT	CASSPGQGASPLHF
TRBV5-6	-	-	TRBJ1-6	TGTGCCAGCAGTCTGGTCCAGGGATCCCCGAATTCACCCCTCCACTTT	CASSLVQGSPNSPLHF
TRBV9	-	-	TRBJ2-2	TGTGCCAGCACTAACAATTGGGGCGAGAACACCGGGGAGCTGTTTTTT	CASTNNWGENTGELFF
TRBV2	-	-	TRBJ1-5	TGTGCCAGCAGTGAAGGAGGCAGGAGGCCCAATCAGCCCCAGCATTTT	CASSEGGRRPNQPQHF
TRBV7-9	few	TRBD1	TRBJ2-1	TGTGCCAGCAGAGAGGACAGGGGGCCCTACAATGAGCAGTTCTTC	CASREDRGPYNEQFF
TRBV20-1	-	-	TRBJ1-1	TGCAGTGCTAGAGCCTACACTGAAGCTTTCTTT	CSARAYTEAFF
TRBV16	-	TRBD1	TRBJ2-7	TGTGCCAGCAGTACAGGGGACCACTCCTACGAGCAGTACTTC	CASSTGDHSYEQYF
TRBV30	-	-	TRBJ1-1	TGTGCCTGGAGTGTACGGAGCTCGAACACTGAAGCTTTCTTT	CAWSVRSSNTEAFF
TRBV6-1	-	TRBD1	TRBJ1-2	TGTGCCAGCATAGTCGACAGGGGGCAAGGTGGCTACACCTTC	CASIVDRGQGGYTF
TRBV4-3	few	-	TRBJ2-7	TGCGCCAGCAGCCCCAACAGGGATTTCCACGAGCAGTACTTC	CASSPNRDFHEQYF
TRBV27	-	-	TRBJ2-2	TGTGCCAGCAGTTCCCAGTTGAACACCGGGGAGCTGTTTTTT	CASSSQLNTGELFF
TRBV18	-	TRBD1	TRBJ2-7	TGTGCCAGCTCACCGGGACAGGGGAGATACGAGCAGTACTTC	CASSPGQGRYEQYF
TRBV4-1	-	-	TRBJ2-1	TGCGCCAGCAGAGTCGGACTCGGCTTGTTAATTACCGATGAGCAGTTCTTC	CASRVGLGLLITDEQFF
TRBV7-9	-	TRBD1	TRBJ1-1	TGTGCCAGCAGCTTAGGAACAGGGGGCTCAGCTTTCTTT	CASSLGTGGSAFF
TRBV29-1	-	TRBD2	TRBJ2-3	TGCAGCGTCGGAGCGGGGGGAGGCACAGATACGCAGTATTTT	CSVGAGGGTDTQYF